These 27 T cell receptor beta chains were sequenced from one sample in a study of cytomegalovirus exposure and HLA in healthy donors. TCRdb's table, derived via immunoSEQ multiplex PCR, lists solely in-frame clones and lacks some. The data show 90,000 to 120,000 clones, 70% to 90% seen once. The sequencing sample was made of PBMCs. These receptor sequences come from a young woman in good health and CMV-seronegative.

CDR3: CASSDRTEVSPLHF. The CDR3, as DNA: TGTGCCAGCAGTGATCGGACAGAGGTCTCACCCCTCCACTTT. This chain joins TRBV25-1 and TRBJ1-6; a possible D gene is TRBD1 (6 bases). Trimming shortened V by 3 bases and J by 10 bases, and 13 bases separated the two germline ends. Germline CDR1 reads MGHDK; CDR2 reads SYGVNS. This CDR3 contains 14 residues. The full variable domain, with the rest looked up from reference TRBV25-1 and TRBJ1-6, is EADIYQTPRYLVIGTGKKITLECSQTMGHDKMYWYQQDPGMELHLIHYSYGVNSTEKGDLSSESTVSRIRTEHFPLTLESARPSHTSQYLCASSDRTEVSPLHFGNGTRLTVT.

V usage is TRBV6-1 and J usage is TRBJ2-7; D remains unclear. Trimming removed 6 bases from V and 4 bases from J, with 16 bases in between. Germline CDR1 is MNHNS and CDR2 is SASEGT. The CDR3 spans 14 residues. CDR3 sequence: CASSHRIDPYEQYF. The CDR3 bases are TGTGCCAGCAGCCACAGAATCGACCCATACGAGCAGTACTTC.

This chain joins TRBV6-4 and TRBJ2-3; the match to TRBD1 covers 9 bases. J lost 3 bases, V lost 4 bases, and 5 bases had no gene match. The CDR3 contains 15 residues. The germline CDR1 and CDR2 sequences are MRHNA and SNTAGT. The CDR3 nucleotides read TGTGCCAGCAGTGGGGGACAGGGTTGGACAGATACGCAGTATTTT. Translated, it gives CASSGGQGWTDTQYF.

The chain is built from TRBV6-1 and TRBJ2-7; tentatively, D is TRBD1 (6 bases). The CDR3 consists of 12 residues. Per the germline V gene, CDR1 is MNHNS and CDR2 is SASEGT. Trimming cost V 7 bases and J 3 bases, with 10 bases left between them. This chain's CDR3 is CASTEGVYEQYF. The CDR3 bases are TGTGCCAGCACCGAGGGGGTCTACGAGCAGTACTTC.

This chain links TRBV27 with TRBJ2-7; unclear D gene. Trimming removed 10 bases from V and 3 bases from J, with 19 bases in between. CDR3 length: 14 amino acids. Per the germline V gene, CDR1 is MNHEY and CDR2 is SMNVEV (reference sequence). Here the CDR3 reads CATRFGQEGYEQYF. In nucleotides, the CDR3 is TGTGCCACACGCTTCGGCCAGGAAGGCTACGAGCAGTACTTC.

The chain joins TRBV4-1 to TRBJ1-2, with D possibly TRBD1 on 5 matching bases. V dropped 7 bases and J dropped 3 bases, with 9 bases sitting between them. Germline CDR1 reads MGHRA; CDR2 reads YSYEKL. This CDR3 contains 12 residues. This CDR3 reads CASTGGDYGYTF. The CDR3 nucleotides are TGCGCCAGCACGGGGGGTGACTATGGCTACACCTTC.

V gene TRBV27 combines with J gene TRBJ1-1, with TRBD1 matching 7 bases. This CDR3 has 16 amino acids. In germline, CDR1 is MNHEY, CDR2 SMNVEV (reference sequence). With 5 bases clipped from V and 4 bases from J, the junction kept 13 bases outside the gene matches. CDR3 DNA: TGTGCCAGCAGTCTACGACAGGGTGTTTTGGGCACTGAAGCTTTCTTT. As protein: CASSLRQGVLGTEAFF.

J is TRBJ2-2 and V is TRBV19; 10 bases line up with TRBD2. Germline V gives CDR1 LNHDA, CDR2 SQIVND (reference sequence). Trimming cost V 7 bases and J 7 bases; bases outside gene matches: 12. The CDR3 spans 16 residues. The DNA of the CDR3 is TGTGCCAGTACCATGAGCGGGGGGGCGGATGACGGGGAGCTGTTTTTT. Translation gives CASTMSGGADDGELFF.

This chain links TRBV5-4 with TRBJ2-6; the D gene is possibly TRBD2 (5 bases). Germline V gives CDR1 SGHNT, CDR2 YYREEE (reference sequence). The CDR3 loop spans 16 amino acids. Between the trimmed V and J ends, which lost 1 base and 2 bases, there was a span of 10 bases. CDR3 in amino acids: CASSLMRETGANVLTF. For the CDR3, the DNA is TGTGCCAGCAGCTTGATGAGGGAAACTGGGGCCAACGTCCTGACTTTC.

The chain combines TRBV19 with TRBJ1-1; 9 bases are shared with TRBD1. The germline V gene encodes CDR1 LNHDA and CDR2 SQIVND (reference sequence). The J segment lost 1 base and the V segment lost 6 bases, leaving 9 bases of the junction unmatched. The CDR3 totals 16 residues. DNA for the CDR3: TGTGCCAGTAGGGCTAGACAGGGGGGAACGAACACTGAAGCTTTCTTT. Its protein product is CASRARQGGTNTEAFF. The full variable domain, its missing parts supplied by reference TRBV19 and TRBJ1-1, is DGGITQSPKYLFRKEGQNVTLSCEQNLNHDAMYWYRQDPGQGLRLIYYSQIVNDFQKGDIAEGYSVSREKKESFPLTVTSAQKNPTAFYLCASRARQGGTNTEAFFGQGTRLTVV.

The CDR3 region is CASIRDRTSGANVLTF. DNA of the CDR3: TGTGCCAGCATCCGGGACAGGACCTCTGGGGCCAACGTCCTGACTTTC. The chain couples TRBV18 to TRBJ2-6; TRBD1 matches 8 bases. CDR1 and CDR2 from the germline V gene are KGHSH and LQKENI. The V and J ends lost 8 bases and 0 bases, in that order; junction bases with no gene match: 6. The CDR3 has 16 amino acids.

This clone was detected only a few times. The genes are TRBV6-1 and TRBJ1-5; D is unresolved. Germline values: CDR1 MNHNS, CDR2 SASEGT. V lost 4 bases to trimming and J lost 4 bases, with 8 bases between them. The CDR3 runs to 13 residues. The CDR3 protein is CASSAEGNQPQHF. The CDR3 DNA sequence: TGTGCCAGCAGTGCGGAGGGAAATCAGCCCCAGCATTTT.

CDR3 loop: CASSMDRGNQPQHF. In DNA, the CDR3 is TGCGCCAGCAGTATGGACAGGGGCAATCAGCCCCAGCATTTT. This sequence joins TRBV10-2 and TRBJ1-5, with 8 positions matching TRBD1. This CDR3 contains 14 residues. The germline CDR1 and CDR2 sequences are WSHSY and SAAADI. J gave up 2 bases and V 5 bases, and 2 bases lay outside the gene matches.

The rearrangement uses TRBV6-1 and TRBJ2-1, with 9 bases fitting TRBD2. This CDR3 contains 16 residues. V lost 1 base to trimming and J lost 7 bases; unmatched junction nucleotides: 8. The germline CDR1 and CDR2 sequences are MNHNS and SASEGT. CDR3 protein: CASSEDKGGGANEQFF. In DNA form, the CDR3 reads TGTGCCAGCAGTGAAGATAAGGGCGGGGGGGCAAATGAGCAGTTCTTC.

V is TRBV6-1 and J is TRBJ1-1, with 11 bases lining up with TRBD1. The junction had 1 base not matched to a gene; V was cut back by 6 bases and J by 4 bases. There are 13 residues in the CDR3. Germline V gene sequence: CDR1 MNHNS, CDR2 SASEGT. The CDR3, as DNA: TGTGCCAGCAGCGGGACAGGGGGCACTGAAGCTTTCTTT. Translation: CASSGTGGTEAFF.

V and J are TRBV4-1 and TRBJ1-6; TRBD1 is a possible D gene (6 bases). This CDR3 comprises 16 residues. Germline V gene sequence: CDR1 MGHRA, CDR2 YSYEKL. V dropped 0 bases and J dropped 7 bases, with 13 bases sitting between them. The CDR3, as DNA: TGCGCCAGCAGCCAAGATTCCACAGGGACCAATTCACCCCTCCACTTT. The encoded protein is CASSQDSTGTNSPLHF.

This chain joins TRBV4-1 and TRBJ1-1; D is perhaps TRBD1 (5 bases). Germline lookup yields CDR1 MGHRA and CDR2 YSYEKL. This CDR3 has 18 residues. V was cut by 0 bases and J by 0 bases, with 17 bases left in between. The DNA of the CDR3 is TGCGCCAGCAGCCAAGATCTTGGCAGGGCCCGTTTGAACACTGAAGCTTTCTTT. Translation gives CASSQDLGRARLNTEAFF.

The rearrangement uses TRBV6-5 and TRBJ2-1; no clear D. With 1 base removed from V and 8 bases from J, the gap between germline ends came to 15 bases. From germline, CDR1 is MNHEY and CDR2 SVGAGI. The CDR3 is 15 residues long. CDR3: CASSYLGSQVDEQFF. CDR3 bases: TGTGCCAGCAGTTACTTAGGCTCCCAGGTGGATGAGCAGTTCTTC.

The V gene is TRBV5-8, the J gene TRBJ2-7, with 10 bases fitting TRBD1. CDR3 length equals 12 residues. Germline CDR1 reads SGHTS; CDR2 reads YDEGEE. Losses at the gene ends were 7 bases for V and 2 bases for J; bases not matched to a gene: 0. The DNA of the CDR3 is TGTGCCAGCGGGACAGGGGCCTACGAGCAGTACTTC. Encoded protein: CASGTGAYEQYF.

CDR3 bases: TGTGCCAGCAGCTTAGCAGGGTTGGAGACCCAGTACTTC. It yields the protein CASSLAGLETQYF. The chain carries TRBV13 and TRBJ2-5; weak D call: TRBD1 (5 bases). This CDR3 is built from 13 residues. The germline V gene has CDR1 PRHDT and CDR2 FYEKMQ (reference sequence). V dropped 1 base and J dropped 5 bases, with 8 bases sitting between them.

This chain uses TRBV30 with TRBJ1-6; D gene uncertain. The V gene lost 6 bases and the J gene lost 7 bases, with 22 bases spanning the gap. The CDR3 totals 16 residues. The germline gives CDR1 GTSNPN, CDR2 SVGIG (reference sequence). In DNA form, the CDR3 reads TGTGCCTGCCGGACCGGGGTCTTGGGTTGGAATTCACCCCTCCACTTT. This encodes CACRTGVLGWNSPLHF.

V is TRBV30 and J is TRBJ1-6; TRBD1 matches 8 bases. This CDR3 has 13 amino acids. Germline values: CDR1 GTSNPN, CDR2 SVGIG (reference sequence). Trimming at V came to 4 bases and at J to 6 bases, leaving 2 bases not matched to a gene. CDR3 in amino acids: CAWKDRANSPLHF. For the CDR3, the DNA is TGTGCCTGGAAGGACAGGGCTAATTCACCCCTCCACTTT. Combining the CDR3 with reference TRBV30 and TRBJ1-6 gives the whole variable domain SQTIHQWPATLVQPVGSPLSLECTVEGTSNPNLYWYRQAAGRGLQLLFYSVGIGQISSEVPQNLSASRPQDRQFILSSKKLLLSDSGFYLCAWKDRANSPLHFGNGTRLTVT.

V is TRBV20-1 and J is TRBJ2-5; D unresolved. The ends were cut back, 6 bases at V and 4 bases at J, with 9 bases in the middle. The length of the CDR3 is 11 residues. Germline V gives CDR1 DFQATT, CDR2 SNEGSKA (reference sequence). This CDR3 reads CSASTPETQYF. The CDR3 DNA is TGCAGTGCATCTACCCCAGAGACCCAGTACTTC.

This clone was observed a few times. The chain combines TRBV7-7 with TRBJ2-7; no clear D gene. Trimming removed 1 base at V and 2 bases at J, with 6 bases between. Germline assignment: CDR1 SSHAT and CDR2 FNYEAQ (reference sequence). This CDR3 has 13 amino acids. CDR3 region: CASSLDTAYEQYF. DNA of the CDR3: TGTGCCAGCAGCTTAGACACAGCCTACGAGCAGTACTTC.

J is TRBJ2-2 and V is TRBV5-6; D gene unclear. The V gene's germline CDR1 is SGHDT and CDR2 YYEEEE. The V end was cut by 0 bases, the J end by 1 base, with 4 bases between. This CDR3 region has 14 residues. CDR3 sequence: CASSLAGNTGELFF. The CDR3, as DNA: TGTGCCAGCAGCTTGGCAGGGAACACCGGGGAGCTGTTTTTT.

The gene calls are TRBV6-1 and TRBJ1-1; possible D gene TRBD1, 5 bases. The CDR3 covers 14 residues. V lost 5 bases to trimming and J lost 5 bases, with 15 bases between them. In germline, CDR1 is MNHNS, CDR2 SASEGT. The CDR3 reads CASSQDPGGTEAFF. CDR3 bases: TGTGCCAGCAGTCAAGACCCCGGGGGGACTGAAGCTTTCTTT.

J is TRBJ2-7 and V is TRBV13; 7 nucleotides agree with TRBD1. With V trimmed by 5 bases and J by 6 bases, 16 bases remained unmatched. The CDR3 is 16 residues long. Germline CDR1 and CDR2: PRHDT and FYEKMQ (reference sequence). The CDR3 DNA reads TGTGCCAGCAGCGGGAAAAGGGACAGTGGAACTCCCGAGCAGTACTTC. Translating it yields CASSGKRDSGTPEQYF.